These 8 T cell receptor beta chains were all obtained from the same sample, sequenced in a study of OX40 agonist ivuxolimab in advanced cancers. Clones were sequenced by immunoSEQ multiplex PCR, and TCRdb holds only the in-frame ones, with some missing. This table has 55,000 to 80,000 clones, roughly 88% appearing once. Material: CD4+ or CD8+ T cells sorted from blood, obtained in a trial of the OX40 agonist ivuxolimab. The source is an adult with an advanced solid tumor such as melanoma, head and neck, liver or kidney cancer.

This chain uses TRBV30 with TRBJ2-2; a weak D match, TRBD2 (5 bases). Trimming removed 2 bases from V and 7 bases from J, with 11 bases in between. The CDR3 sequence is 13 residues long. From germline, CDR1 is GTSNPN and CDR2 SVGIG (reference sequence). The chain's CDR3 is CAWSPTRVGELFF. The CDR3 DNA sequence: TGTGCCTGGAGTCCCACTAGGGTCGGGGAGCTGTTTTTT.

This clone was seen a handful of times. The CDR3 DNA is TGTGCCTGGAGTCCTCAGCGGGGGTTTAACTACGAGCAGTACTTC. This encodes CAWSPQRGFNYEQYF. This chain links TRBV30 with TRBJ2-7; TRBD2 aligns across 8 bases. The V and J ends lost 2 bases and 3 bases, in that order; junction bases with no gene match: 9. Germline V CDR1 and CDR2: GTSNPN, SVGIG (reference sequence). The CDR3 runs 15 residues.

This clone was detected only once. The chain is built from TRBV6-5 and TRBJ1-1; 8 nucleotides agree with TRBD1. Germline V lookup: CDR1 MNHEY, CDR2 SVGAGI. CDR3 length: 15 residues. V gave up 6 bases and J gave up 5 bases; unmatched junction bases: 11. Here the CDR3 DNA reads TGTGCCAGCAGCTATGAGGCAGGGGGCGGGACTGAAGCTTTCTTT. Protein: CASSYEAGGGTEAFF.

The CDR3 sequence: CASSLDGGFWPQHF. CDR3 DNA: TGTGCCAGCAGCTTGGATGGGGGCTTCTGGCCCCAGCATTTT. The gene calls are TRBV5-4 and TRBJ1-5, with a possible D match to TRBD1 (6 bases). The germline V and J ends were trimmed by 0 bases and 9 bases, with 13 bases remaining between them. Germline values: CDR1 SGHNT, CDR2 YYREEE (reference sequence). CDR3 length: 14 residues. Using reference TRBV5-4 and TRBJ1-5 for the parts outside the CDR3, the full variable domain is ETGVTQSPTHLIKTRGQQVTLRCSSQSGHNTVSWYQQALGQGPQFIFQYYREEENGRGNFPPRFSGLQFPNYSSELNVNALELDDSALYLCASSLDGGFWPQHFGDGTRLSIL.

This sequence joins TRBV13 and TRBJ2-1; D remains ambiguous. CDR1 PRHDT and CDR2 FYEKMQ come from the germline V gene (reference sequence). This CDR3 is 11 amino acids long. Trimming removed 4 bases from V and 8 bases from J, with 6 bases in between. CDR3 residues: CASSSVYEQFF. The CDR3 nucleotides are TGTGCCAGCAGCTCGGTGTATGAGCAGTTCTTC.

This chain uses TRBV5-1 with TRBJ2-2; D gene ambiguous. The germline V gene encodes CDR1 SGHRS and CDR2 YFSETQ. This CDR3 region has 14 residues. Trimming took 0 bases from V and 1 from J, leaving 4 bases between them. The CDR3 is CASSLGRNTGELFF. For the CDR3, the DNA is TGCGCCAGCAGCTTGGGAAGGAACACCGGGGAGCTGTTTTTT.

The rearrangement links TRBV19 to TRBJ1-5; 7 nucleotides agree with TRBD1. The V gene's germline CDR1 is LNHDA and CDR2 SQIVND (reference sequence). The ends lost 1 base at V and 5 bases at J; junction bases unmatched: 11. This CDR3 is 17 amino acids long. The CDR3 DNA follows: TGTGCCAGTAGTATAGGCGTCCCGGGACAGCGGCATCAGCCCCAGCATTTT. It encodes CASSIGVPGQRHQPQHF. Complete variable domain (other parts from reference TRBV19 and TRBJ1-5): DGGITQSPKYLFRKEGQNVTLSCEQNLNHDAMYWYRQDPGQGLRLIYYSQIVNDFQKGDIAEGYSVSREKKESFPLTVTSAQKNPTAFYLCASSIGVPGQRHQPQHFGDGTRLSIL.

The chain's CDR3 is CASSLGGNTIYF. CDR3 coding DNA: TGCGCCAGCAGCTTGGGTGGAAACACCATATATTTT. This sequence joins TRBV5-1 and TRBJ1-3; D unresolved. Trimming stripped 0 bases from V and 3 bases from J, with 1 base between. Germline V gene data show CDR1 as SGHRS and CDR2 as YFSETQ. The CDR3 spans 12 residues.